This paragraph covers one T cell receptor (beta chain) sequence. Antigen unknown. This specimen comes from a study of PD-1 blockade in mismatch repair-deficient tumors. As for the study in general: Patients had around twelve mismatch repair-deficient cancer types, all previously treated and progressing. Study conclusions and caveats: Rapid post-treatment expansion, then contraction, generally preceding radiologic response, marked tumor-resident clones.

This CDR3 comprises 15 residues. The germline V gene encodes CDR1 SGHNT and CDR2 YENEEA. V was shortened by 3 bases and J by 2 bases, with 12 bases between the two germline ends. The table came from immunoSEQ multiplex PCR; TCRdb's copy has only in-frame clones and leaves some out. Here the sample spans some 120,000 clones, 85% to 90% being singletons. All patients were mismatch repair deficient, assessed by either PCR or immunohistochemistry. TCR sequencing covered a few patients who responded to pembrolizumab. The TCR comes from an adult with mismatch repair-deficient cancer. J is TRBJ2-3 and V is TRBV11-3, with D hard to call. Sequencing used peripheral blood, obtained 70 to 73 weeks after starting pembrolizumab. CDR3 sequence reads: CASSFREDPTDTQYF. The CDR3 nucleotides read TGTGCCAGCAGCTTTCGTGAGGACCCCACAGATACGCAGTATTTT.